This T cell receptor (beta chain) was identified in a study of T cells in Graves' hyperthyroidism and ophthalmopathy. The hyperthyroidism patients had all been newly diagnosed, and their disease duration was under 2 months. Their ages ranged from 18 to 65 years. Used for diagnoses were clinical symptoms, serum thyroxine and TRAb, thyroid ultrasound and orbital computed tomography. It was 8.5 to 10 ml of fresh peripheral blood that supplied the PBMCs. Notes on the study in general: The majority of expanded thyroid clonotypes above 0.001 also appeared in blood.

Researchers amplified the TCR beta CDR3 regions from RNA transcripts. Using the HTBI primer set, a first-round RT-PCR was run on the TCR CDR3. TCRdb redid the calling of the multiplex PCR reads with MiXCR, one entry per CDR3 protein. The repertoire holds a few hundred thousand distinct CDR3 sequences, with roughly 20% as singletons. This clonotype was seen ten or more times. No antigen is known for it. The CDR3 sequence is 11 residues long. Germline V gene sequence: CDR1 MDHEN, CDR2 SYDVKM. V shed 5 bases and J shed 7 bases, with 8 bases lying between them. The sample was blood. The V gene is TRBV28, the J gene TRBJ2-5; D unclear. The receptor comes from a man younger than 30 with Graves' hyperthyroidism. The CDR3 DNA sequence: TGTGCCAGCAGTAAGCGCACGACCCAGTACTTC. Its translation: CASSKRTTQYF.